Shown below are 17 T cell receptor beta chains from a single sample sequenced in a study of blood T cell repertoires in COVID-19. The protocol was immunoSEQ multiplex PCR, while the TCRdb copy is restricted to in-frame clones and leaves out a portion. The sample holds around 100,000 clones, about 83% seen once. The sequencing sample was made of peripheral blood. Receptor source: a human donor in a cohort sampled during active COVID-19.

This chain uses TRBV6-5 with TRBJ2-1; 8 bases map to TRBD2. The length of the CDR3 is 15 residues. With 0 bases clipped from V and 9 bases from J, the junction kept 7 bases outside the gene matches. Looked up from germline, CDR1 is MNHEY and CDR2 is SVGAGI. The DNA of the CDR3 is TGTGCCAGCAGTTACTCTAGCGGGATCGGTGGTGAGCAGTTCTTC. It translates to CASSYSSGIGGEQFF.

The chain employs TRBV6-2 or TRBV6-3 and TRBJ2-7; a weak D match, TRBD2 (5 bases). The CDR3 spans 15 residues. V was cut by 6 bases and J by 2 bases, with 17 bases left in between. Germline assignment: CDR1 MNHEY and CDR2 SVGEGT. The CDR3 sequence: CASSQRGSAAYEQYF. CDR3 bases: TGTGCCAGCAGCCAACGGGGTTCTGCCGCCTACGAGCAGTACTTC.

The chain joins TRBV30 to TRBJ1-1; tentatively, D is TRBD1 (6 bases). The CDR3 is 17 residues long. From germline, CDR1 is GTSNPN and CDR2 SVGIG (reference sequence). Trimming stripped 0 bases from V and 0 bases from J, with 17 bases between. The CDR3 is CAWSVNDPDRLNTEAFF. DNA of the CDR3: TGTGCCTGGAGTGTAAATGACCCGGACAGACTGAACACTGAAGCTTTCTTT. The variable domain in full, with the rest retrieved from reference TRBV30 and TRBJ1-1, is SQTIHQWPATLVQPVGSPLSLECTVEGTSNPNLYWYRQAAGRGLQLLFYSVGIGQISSEVPQNLSASRPQDRQFILSSKKLLLSDSGFYLCAWSVNDPDRLNTEAFFGQGTRLTVV.

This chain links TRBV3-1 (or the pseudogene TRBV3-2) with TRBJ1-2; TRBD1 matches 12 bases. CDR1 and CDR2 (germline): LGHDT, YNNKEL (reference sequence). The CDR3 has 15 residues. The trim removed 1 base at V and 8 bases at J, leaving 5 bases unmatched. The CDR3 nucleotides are TGTGCCAGCAGCCAAGGGGAGGGACAGGGGGCCGGCTACACCTTC. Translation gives CASSQGEGQGAGYTF.

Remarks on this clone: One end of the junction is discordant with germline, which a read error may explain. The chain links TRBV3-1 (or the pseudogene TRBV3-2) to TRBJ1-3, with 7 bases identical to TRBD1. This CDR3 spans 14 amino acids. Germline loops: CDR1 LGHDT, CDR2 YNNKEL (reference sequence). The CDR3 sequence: CASSQGGSGNTIYF. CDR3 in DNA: TGTGCCAGCAGTCAAGGGGGCTCCGGAAACACCATATATTTT.

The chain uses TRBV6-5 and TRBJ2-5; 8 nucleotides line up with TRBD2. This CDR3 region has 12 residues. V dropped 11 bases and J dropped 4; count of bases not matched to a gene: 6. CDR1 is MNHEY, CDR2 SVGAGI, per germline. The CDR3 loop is CAVFGGGETQYF. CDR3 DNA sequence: TGTGCCGTCTTCGGGGGGGGAGAGACCCAGTACTTC.

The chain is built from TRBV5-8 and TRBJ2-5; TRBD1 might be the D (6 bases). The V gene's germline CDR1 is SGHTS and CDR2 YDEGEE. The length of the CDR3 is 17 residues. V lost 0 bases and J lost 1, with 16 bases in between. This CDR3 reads CASSLVGKTGLQETQYF. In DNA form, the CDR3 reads TGTGCCAGCAGCTTGGTTGGGAAGACAGGTCTCCAAGAGACCCAGTACTTC.

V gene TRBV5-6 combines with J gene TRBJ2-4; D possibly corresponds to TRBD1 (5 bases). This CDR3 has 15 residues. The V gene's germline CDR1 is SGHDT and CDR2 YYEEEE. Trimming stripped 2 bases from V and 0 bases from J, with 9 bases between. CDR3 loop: CASSLRQLAKNIQYF. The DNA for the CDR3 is TGTGCCAGCAGCTTAAGACAGCTAGCCAAAAACATTCAGTACTTC.

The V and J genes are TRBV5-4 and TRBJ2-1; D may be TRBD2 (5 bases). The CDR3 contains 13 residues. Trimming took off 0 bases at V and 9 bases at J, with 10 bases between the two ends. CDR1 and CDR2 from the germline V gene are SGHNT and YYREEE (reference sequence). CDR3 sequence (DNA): TGTGCCAGCAGCTTGGTGGCGGGTCGTGAGCAGTTCTTC. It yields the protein CASSLVAGREQFF.

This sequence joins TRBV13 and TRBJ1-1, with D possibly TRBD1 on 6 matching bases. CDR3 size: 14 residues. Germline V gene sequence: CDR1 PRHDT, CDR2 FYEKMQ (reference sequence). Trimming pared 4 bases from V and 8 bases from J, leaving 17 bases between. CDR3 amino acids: CASSSLFRGAEAFF. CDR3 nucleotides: TGTGCCAGCAGCTCCCTTTTTCGGGGGGCCGAAGCTTTCTTT.

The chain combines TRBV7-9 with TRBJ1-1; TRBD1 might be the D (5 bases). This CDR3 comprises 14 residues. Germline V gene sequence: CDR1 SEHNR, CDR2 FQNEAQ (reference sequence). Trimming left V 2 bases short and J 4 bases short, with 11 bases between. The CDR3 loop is CASSLPGLVTEAFF. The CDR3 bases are TGTGCCAGCAGCTTACCAGGGTTGGTCACTGAAGCTTTCTTT. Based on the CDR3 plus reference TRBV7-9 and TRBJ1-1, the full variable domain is DTGVSQNPRHKITKRGQNVTFRCDPISEHNRLYWYRQTLGQGPEFLTYFQNEAQLEKSRLLSDRFSAERPKGSFSTLEIQRTEQGDSAMYLCASSLPGLVTEAFFGQGTRLTVV.

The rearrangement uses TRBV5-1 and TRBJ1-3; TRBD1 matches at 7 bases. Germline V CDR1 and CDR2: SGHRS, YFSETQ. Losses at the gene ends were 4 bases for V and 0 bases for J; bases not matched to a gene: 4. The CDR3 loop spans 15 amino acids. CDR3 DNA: TGCGCCAGCAGCGCCGGACAGGCCTCTGGAAACACCATATATTTT. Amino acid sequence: CASSAGQASGNTIYF.

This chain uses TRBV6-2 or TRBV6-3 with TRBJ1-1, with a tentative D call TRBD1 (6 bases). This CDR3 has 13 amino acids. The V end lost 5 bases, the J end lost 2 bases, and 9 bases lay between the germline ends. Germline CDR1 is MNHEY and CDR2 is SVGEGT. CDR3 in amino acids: CASSVQGNTEAFF. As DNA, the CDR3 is TGTGCCAGCAGTGTACAGGGTAACACTGAAGCTTTCTTT.

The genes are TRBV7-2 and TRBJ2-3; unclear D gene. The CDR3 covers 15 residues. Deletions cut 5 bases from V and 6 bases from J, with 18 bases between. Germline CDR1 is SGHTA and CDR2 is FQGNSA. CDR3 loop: CASSPLLWLVDTQYF. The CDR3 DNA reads TGTGCCAGCAGCCCGCTTTTATGGCTCGTGGATACGCAGTATTTT.

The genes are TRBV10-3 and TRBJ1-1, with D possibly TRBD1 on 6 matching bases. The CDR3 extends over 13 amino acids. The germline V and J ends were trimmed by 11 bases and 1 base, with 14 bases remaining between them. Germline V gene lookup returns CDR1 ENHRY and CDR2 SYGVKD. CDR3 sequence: CACTGSRNTEAFF. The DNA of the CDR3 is TGTGCCTGTACAGGGTCTCGGAACACTGAAGCTTTCTTT.

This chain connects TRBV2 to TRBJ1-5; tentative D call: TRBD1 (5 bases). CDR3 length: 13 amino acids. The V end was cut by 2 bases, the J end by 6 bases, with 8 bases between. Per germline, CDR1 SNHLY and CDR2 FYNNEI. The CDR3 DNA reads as TGTGCCAGCAGTGAACGGGGACTTCAGCCCCAGCATTTT. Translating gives CASSERGLQPQHF.

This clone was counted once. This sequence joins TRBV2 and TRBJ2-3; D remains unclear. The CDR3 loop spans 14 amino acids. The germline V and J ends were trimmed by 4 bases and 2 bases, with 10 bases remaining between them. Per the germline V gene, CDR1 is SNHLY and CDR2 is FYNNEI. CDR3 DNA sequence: TGTGCCAGCAGTGCGATGGCCTTCACAGATACGCAGTATTTT. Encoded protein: CASSAMAFTDTQYF. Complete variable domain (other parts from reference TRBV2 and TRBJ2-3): EPEVTQTPSHQVTQMGQEVILRCVPISNHLYFYWYRQILGQKVEFLVSFYNNEISEKSEIFDDQFSVERPDGSNFTLKIRSTKLEDSAMYFCASSAMAFTDTQYFGPGTRLTVL.